These T cell receptor beta chains were read from a single sample in a study of Ad26.COV2.S vaccination and SARS-CoV-2 variants. Here immunoSEQ multiplex PCR was the method, and the copy in TCRdb shows in-frame clones only, minus some. The table shows around 250,000 clones, with around nine tenths occurring only once. The sample was peripheral blood, taken in a trial of Ad26.COV2.S vaccine versus placebo. These receptors all stem from a person aged 18-65 years who received the Ad26.COV2.S COVID-19 vaccine or a placebo. Both conserved end residues are part of each CDR3. A D gene is named only where the DNA matches it firmly. Clone size is stated in some rows and not others, as once, few, many or a class when expanded.

clone size: -; D gene: -; J gene: TRBJ1-1; V gene: TRBV2; CDR3 protein: CASSWEGVWVNTEAFF; CDR3 DNA: TGTGCCAGCAGTTGGGAGGGGGTATGGGTGAACACTGAAGCTTTCTTT
clone size: -; D gene: -; J gene: TRBJ1-2; V gene: TRBV28; CDR3 protein: CASKVTGNYGYTF; CDR3 DNA: TGTGCCAGCAAAGTGACAGGAAACTATGGCTACACCTTC
clone size: -; D gene: -; J gene: TRBJ2-3; V gene: TRBV18; CDR3 protein: CASSPVPRASTDTQYF; CDR3 DNA: TGTGCCAGCTCACCCGTGCCCAGGGCTTCCACAGATACGCAGTATTTT
clone size: -; D gene: -; J gene: TRBJ1-4; V gene: TRBV7-8; CDR3 protein: CASSPQTKANEKLFF; CDR3 DNA: TGTGCCAGCAGCCCACAGACAAAAGCTAATGAAAAACTGTTTTTT
clone size: -; D gene: -; J gene: TRBJ1-5; V gene: TRBV21-1; CDR3 protein: CASSNDPKGGSSNQPQHF; CDR3 DNA: TGTGCCAGCAGCAATGACCCCAAGGGAGGGTCTAGCAATCAGCCCCAGCATTTT
clone size: -; D gene: TRBD1; J gene: TRBJ2-2; V gene: TRBV6-4; CDR3 protein: CASSDGQGTGELFF; CDR3 DNA: TGTGCCAGCAGTGACGGACAGGGCACCGGGGAGCTGTTTTTT
clone size: -; D gene: -; J gene: TRBJ2-5; V gene: TRBV29-1; CDR3 protein: CSVEDRAARKETQYF; CDR3 DNA: TGCAGCGTTGAAGATCGGGCAGCAAGGAAAGAGACCCAGTACTTC
clone size: -; D gene: -; J gene: TRBJ2-5; V gene: TRBV12-3/TRBV12-4; CDR3 protein: CASSLSEETQYF; CDR3 DNA: TGTGCCAGCAGTCTCTCCGAGGAGACCCAGTACTTC
clone size: once; D gene: TRBD2; J gene: TRBJ2-7; V gene: TRBV25-1; CDR3 protein: CASSDGTGGYEQYF; CDR3 DNA: TGTGCCAGCAGTGACGGGACGGGAGGCTACGAGCAGTACTTC
clone size: once; D gene: -; J gene: TRBJ1-1; V gene: TRBV4-3; CDR3 protein: CASSQDTGGTEAFF; CDR3 DNA: TGCGCCAGCAGCCAAGATACAGGTGGCACTGAAGCTTTCTTT
clone size: few; D gene: -; J gene: TRBJ2-1; V gene: TRBV28; CDR3 protein: CASRPQERLHNEQFF; CDR3 DNA: TGTGCCAGCAGACCACAGGAGCGCCTCCACAATGAGCAGTTCTTC
clone size: -; D gene: -; J gene: TRBJ1-2; V gene: TRBV25-1; CDR3 protein: CASSEGTVGYTF; CDR3 DNA: TGTGCCAGCAGTGAGGGAACGGTTGGTTACACCTTC
clone size: -; D gene: TRBD2; J gene: TRBJ2-5; V gene: TRBV28; CDR3 protein: CASSFSGTSGIIIETQYF; CDR3 DNA: TGTGCCAGCAGTTTCTCCGGGACTAGCGGGATCATAATAGAGACCCAGTACTTC
clone size: -; D gene: -; J gene: TRBJ1-5; V gene: TRBV2; CDR3 protein: CASSEREGYNQPQHF; CDR3 DNA: TGTGCCAGCAGTGAAAGGGAAGGGTACAATCAGCCCCAGCATTTT
clone size: -; D gene: TRBD2; J gene: TRBJ2-3; V gene: TRBV27; CDR3 protein: CASSTLAGTDTQYF; CDR3 DNA: TGTGCCAGCAGTACCCTAGCGGGTACAGATACGCAGTATTTT
clone size: -; D gene: -; J gene: TRBJ1-1; V gene: TRBV6-5; CDR3 protein: CASSSLAGRTEAFF; CDR3 DNA: TGTGCCAGCAGTAGCCTGGCAGGGCGAACTGAAGCTTTCTTT
clone size: many; D gene: -; J gene: TRBJ1-1; V gene: TRBV6-5; CDR3 protein: CASTRGDGATEAFF; CDR3 DNA: TGTGCCAGCACAAGGGGAGATGGGGCCACTGAAGCTTTCTTT
clone size: -; D gene: -; J gene: TRBJ1-2; V gene: TRBV30; CDR3 protein: CACFTRWQGFYGYTF; CDR3 DNA: TGTGCCTGTTTTACCCGGTGGCAGGGCTTCTATGGCTACACCTTC
clone size: -; D gene: -; J gene: TRBJ1-5; V gene: TRBV6-2/TRBV6-3; CDR3 protein: CASSYRGEAQHF; CDR3 DNA: TGTGCCAGCAGTTACAGAGGGGAAGCCCAGCATTTT
clone size: -; D gene: TRBD1; J gene: TRBJ1-5; V gene: TRBV6-2/TRBV6-3; CDR3 protein: CASSYWGTGGLGQPQHF; CDR3 DNA: TGTGCCAGCAGTTACTGGGGGACAGGGGGCCTGGGTCAGCCCCAGCATTTT
clone size: -; D gene: TRBD1; J gene: TRBJ2-2; V gene: TRBV6-2/TRBV6-3; CDR3 protein: CASSRTGQAGELFF; CDR3 DNA: TGTGCCAGCAGTCGCACGGGACAGGCCGGGGAGCTGTTTTTT
clone size: -; D gene: TRBD1; J gene: TRBJ1-5; V gene: TRBV5-8; CDR3 protein: CASSRQGNQPQHF; CDR3 DNA: TGTGCCAGCAGTCGACAGGGGAATCAGCCCCAGCATTTT
clone size: -; D gene: -; J gene: TRBJ2-3; V gene: TRBV19; CDR3 protein: CASSPHRDILPTDTQYF; CDR3 DNA: TGTGCCAGTAGTCCCCACAGGGACATCCTTCCCACAGATACGCAGTATTTT
clone size: once; D gene: -; J gene: TRBJ1-1; V gene: TRBV19; CDR3 protein: CASSAGGEAFF; CDR3 DNA: TGTGCCAGTAGTGCAGGCGGTGAAGCTTTCTTT
clone size: -; D gene: -; J gene: TRBJ2-1; V gene: TRBV30; CDR3 protein: CAWSPPNNEQFF; CDR3 DNA: TGTGCCTGGAGTCCCCCCAACAATGAGCAGTTCTTC
clone size: -; D gene: TRBD1; J gene: TRBJ2-7; V gene: TRBV4-1; CDR3 protein: CASSRSGTGGSYEQYF; CDR3 DNA: TGCGCCAGCAGCCGTTCCGGGACAGGGGGCTCCTACGAGCAGTACTTC
clone size: -; D gene: TRBD1; J gene: TRBJ1-1; V gene: TRBV7-8; CDR3 protein: CASSPGQAEAFF; CDR3 DNA: TGTGCCAGCAGCCCCGGACAGGCTGAAGCTTTCTTT
clone size: -; D gene: TRBD1; J gene: TRBJ1-5; V gene: TRBV7-2; CDR3 protein: CASSSRQGQRDQPQHF; CDR3 DNA: TGTGCCAGCAGCTCAAGGCAGGGACAGCGAGATCAGCCCCAGCATTTT
clone size: -; D gene: TRBD1; J gene: TRBJ1-5; V gene: TRBV19; CDR3 protein: CASSIEDRDNQPQHF; CDR3 DNA: TGTGCCAGTAGTATAGAAGACAGGGACAATCAGCCCCAGCATTTT
clone size: -; D gene: -; J gene: TRBJ1-5; V gene: TRBV18; CDR3 protein: CASSPRSGADQPQHF; CDR3 DNA: TGTGCCAGCTCACCACGATCGGGGGCGGATCAGCCCCAGCATTTT
clone size: -; D gene: TRBD1; J gene: TRBJ2-5; V gene: TRBV4-1; CDR3 protein: CASSQEDREAETQYF; CDR3 DNA: TGCGCCAGCAGCCAAGAGGACAGGGAGGCGGAGACCCAGTACTTC
clone size: -; D gene: -; J gene: TRBJ1-5; V gene: TRBV12-3/TRBV12-4; CDR3 protein: CASSFSANQPQHF; CDR3 DNA: TGTGCCAGCAGTTTTTCGGCCAATCAGCCCCAGCATTTT
clone size: once; D gene: TRBD2; J gene: TRBJ2-2; V gene: TRBV19; CDR3 protein: CASSFSGGNTGELFF; CDR3 DNA: TGTGCCAGTAGTTTCAGCGGGGGGAACACCGGGGAGCTGTTTTTT
clone size: -; D gene: TRBD2; J gene: TRBJ2-3; V gene: TRBV7-2; CDR3 protein: CASSQTPAGGPRTQYF; CDR3 DNA: TGTGCCAGCAGCCAAACCCCTGCGGGGGGGCCGCGTACGCAGTATTTT
clone size: -; D gene: TRBD1; J gene: TRBJ1-5; V gene: TRBV7-2; CDR3 protein: CASSLDRRGQPQHF; CDR3 DNA: TGTGCCAGCAGCTTGGACAGGCGGGGTCAGCCCCAGCATTTT
clone size: -; D gene: -; J gene: TRBJ2-2; V gene: TRBV6-4; CDR3 protein: CASSADDTGELFF; CDR3 DNA: TGTGCCAGCTCGGCAGACGACACCGGGGAGCTGTTTTTT
clone size: few; D gene: TRBD2; J gene: TRBJ2-2; V gene: TRBV24-1; CDR3 protein: CATSGGVNTGELFF; CDR3 DNA: TGTGCCACCTCGGGGGGGGTGAACACCGGGGAGCTGTTTTTT
clone size: -; D gene: -; J gene: TRBJ1-2; V gene: TRBV5-1; CDR3 protein: CASSLVGGSDGYTF; CDR3 DNA: TGCGCCAGCAGCTTGGTAGGGGGGTCCGATGGCTACACCTTC
clone size: -; D gene: TRBD1; J gene: TRBJ1-1; V gene: TRBV4-3; CDR3 protein: CASSQDRGAEAFF; CDR3 DNA: TGCGCCAGCAGCCAGGACAGGGGCGCTGAAGCTTTCTTT
clone size: -; D gene: TRBD2; J gene: TRBJ2-4; V gene: TRBV6-2/TRBV6-3; CDR3 protein: CASSTGTSGLLAKNIQYF; CDR3 DNA: TGTGCCAGCAGTACCGGGACTAGCGGTCTGCTAGCCAAAAACATTCAGTACTTC
clone size: -; D gene: -; J gene: TRBJ2-1; V gene: TRBV4-1; CDR3 protein: CASSRSTRFNEQFF; CDR3 DNA: TGCGCCAGCAGCCGATCGACACGGTTCAATGAGCAGTTCTTC
clone size: -; D gene: TRBD2; J gene: TRBJ2-1; V gene: TRBV5-4; CDR3 protein: CASSFAGVEQFF; CDR3 DNA: TGTGCCAGCAGCTTCGCGGGAGTTGAGCAGTTCTTC
clone size: -; D gene: -; J gene: TRBJ1-4; V gene: TRBV7-9; CDR3 protein: CASSLVATGRTANEKLFF; CDR3 DNA: TGTGCCAGCAGCTTAGTAGCCACGGGCCGGACAGCTAATGAAAAACTGTTTTTT
clone size: few; D gene: -; J gene: TRBJ1-2; V gene: TRBV24-1; CDR3 protein: CATSDLGSHGYTF; CDR3 DNA: TGTGCCACCAGTGATTTGGGGTCCCATGGCTACACCTTC